This record looks at one T cell receptor (beta chain) sequence and its context. Its binding antigen is unknown. Base qualities are not recorded, but no much larger clone differs from it by a single base. Receptor amplification or capture employed the immunoSEQ multiplex PCR assay. For the multiplex PCR, a mixture combining 60 forward primers for TCR Vbeta segments and 13 reverse primers for TCR Jbeta segments was used. A multiplex PCR assay on genomic DNA amplified the CDR3 region of rearranged TCR beta genes. The amplified TCR beta libraries were sequenced on the Illumina HiSeq System as 87-base-pair reads. In the source study's methods: Across the 500 to 850 repertoires, a later analysis counted 75 million to 90 million unique TCR beta chains, 9.5 million to 12 million of which were shared by at least two donors. To remove PCR and sequencing errors, raw reads were error-corrected and collapsed into unique sequences using a nearest-neighbor algorithm that merged closely related sequences. V, D and J gene segments were assigned by aligning CDR3 sequences to IMGT reference sequences. For a sequence to be retained, a match of at least six nucleotides to both a V gene segment and a J gene segment was required. Rearrangements were called productive when the CDR3 lacked stop codons and stayed in frame with V and J; all others were non-productive. CDR3 was defined according to IMGT convention as the region running from the second conserved V-encoded cysteine to the conserved J-encoded phenylalanine. In an earlier analysis of around 640 of the donors, sequences lacking an unambiguous match to a single V gene segment were excluded. In an earlier analysis of several hundred of the donors, V segments were called functional above 56.7% productive rearrangements and were called segregating when the between-donor standard deviation exceeded 5%. To diagnose cytomegalovirus status from the catalog of TCR beta chain sequences, a statistical classification framework was built. In a later analysis, V and J genes were assigned by comparing TCR nucleotide sequences against IMGT/GENE-DB human TR gene sequences. In a later analysis, CDR3 sequences and most-parsimonious VDJ recombination scenarios were assigned using the TCRdist pipeline. A later analysis defined each TCR beta chain by its CDR3 amino acid sequence plus V-gene family, and excluded reads lacking a unique V-gene family. In a later analysis, around 650 highly shared, low-generation-probability nucleotide sequences were removed to address suspected cross-contamination and a sequencing artifact. In a later analysis, a clonal expansion index for each public chain was calculated from normalized within-repertoire ranks of inferred template counts. Generation probabilities in a later analysis came from a VDJ recombination model fitted to out-of-frame rearrangements, and those results were checked against IGoR. In a later analysis, hypergeometric tests were used to score TCR-TCR, TCR-HLA and TCR-CMV co-occurrence, with a repertoire-size bias correction applied to TCR pairs. A later analysis estimated false discovery rates by permuting HLA or CMV assignments 20 times. In a later analysis, co-occurring TCRs were grouped using DBSCAN, with TCRdist sequence similarity added in when clustering inside HLA-allele-positive subsets. Repertoires with fewer than 30,000 or more than 120,000 public chains were left out of co-occurrence clustering, as were five repertoires with anomalous nucleotide sharing. TCRdb took this table from immuneACCESS and kept in-frame rearrangements with V and J called. Such tables lack part of the clones; where checked against another copy, unresolved V genes explain under half of the gap, and the rest is unexplained. From that table come the V and J calls and clone size; the DNA was used to work out D and trimming. The sample table lists 95,000 to 150,000 clones, under 90% of them with a count of one. The ten top clones hold around 2.2% of the sample.

This sample was included in a study of cytomegalovirus exposure and HLA in healthy donors (dated by TCRdb to the late 2010s). Regarding the complete study: According to an earlier analysis of 450 to 650 of the donors, some 170 million T cells yielded 95 million to 140 million unique TCR beta sequences and about 300 Gb of sequence data. The study profiled the T cell repertoires of more than 500 subjects by immunosequencing and related them to cytomegalovirus serostatus. An earlier analysis of nearly 600 of the donors applied high-throughput TCR beta sequencing to assess whether each TCR beta V gene segment acted as functional or pseudogenic. A later genetic analysis used genome-wide SNP genotypes for 398 of the 666 donors, treating that subset as a discovery cohort. Among the approximately 400 genotyped donors, around 79% belonged to the genetic ancestry cluster associated with self-reported Caucasian donors. Among roughly 400 genotyped donors of the cohort, an average of about 240,000 unique TCR beta nucleotide sequences was sequenced per donor, of which 15% to 20% were non-productive. HLA typing included class I and class II loci at four-digit resolution. To study patterns of TCR occurrence, a later analysis re-analyzed previously published TCR beta repertoires from several hundred donors and added high-resolution HLA genotyping. An early release covering roughly 600 HLA-typed donors comprised approximately 290 gigabases of sequencing data and 85 million to 100 million unique TCR sequences. To predict cytomegalovirus infection status, the study brought together high-throughput TCR immunosequencing, statistical association of individual TCRs with disease status, and machine learning. In addition to the first cohort of approximately 670 subjects, a separate validation cohort of 120 different subjects was used. The study was designed to test whether signatures of past pathogen exposure could be identified by cataloging public T cell receptors. Rather than using new phenotypic data, the later analysis identified candidate immune exposures from TCR beta sequences and from how often those sequences occurred across donors. Roughly 5 DR-DQ haplotypes were handled as single units for association and clustering, since linkage in the cohort was strong. Donor age, sex, ethnicity and CMV serostatus were compiled alongside the repertoire data. Every repertoire in the discovery cohort had been generated on one and the same sequencing platform. Typing coverage differed by locus: A, B, C, DRB1 and DQB1 were typed in roughly 620-630 donors, DQA1 in 500 to 550, DPA1 in roughly 590, and DPB1 in 450 to 490. The research as a whole found: Some IMGT-functional V segments, including TRBV6-2 and TRBV6-3, could not be distinguished by the 87-base-pair reads and were therefore excluded. Most CMV-associated TCR beta chains appeared to be HLA-restricted in a later analysis, and the HLA associations seemed to be driven largely by CMV exposure. A later analysis found that TCR association rates varied across HLA loci, with DRB1 alleles showing the most associated TCRs and HLA-C alleles the fewest. In a later analysis, around 15,000 TCR beta sequences were associated with specific HLA alleles at a false discovery rate of 0.05. In a later analysis, HLA-associated TCR beta chains were found to be more clonally expanded and to have lower generation probabilities than equally common non-associated chains. CMV serostatus was the only immune exposure information available for the cohort. A later genetic analysis reported fewer N-insertions in productive TCRs among donors in an Asian-associated ancestry cluster than the approximately 670-donor mean. A further reported finding was that TCR beta sequences accurately predicted the HLA-A and HLA-B alleles for most subjects in the first cohort. A later genetic analysis associated a missense DCLRE1C variant with V-gene and J-gene trimming of TCR beta chains, and an independent cohort replicated the association. Roughly uniform sequencing depth across donors was assumed in presence/absence analyses, although this assumption may not hold. A few of the identified cytomegalovirus-associated TCR beta chains were confirmed in vitro to be specific for cytomegalovirus antigens. Most TCR sequences were observed very rarely across donors, whereas some public TCRs were present in many individuals. In an earlier analysis of approximately 590 of the donors, most TCR beta V segments appeared in productive rearrangements about 87% or about 30% of the time, broadly matching IMGT annotations. The cohort was sequenced for TCR beta chains only, and without alpha or paired-chain data the features that could be detected were limited. Several of the top co-occurrence clusters appeared to be linked to parvovirus B19, influenza, CMV and Epstein-Barr virus, according to a later analysis. The study gave a list of 150 to 200 TCR beta chains associated with cytomegalovirus. The classifier was reported to diagnose cytomegalovirus status with high specificity and sensitivity in both the original cohort and the validation cohort. Strong co-occurrence of HLA alleles, especially DR and DQ, made assigning TCR associations to individual alleles difficult. Because HLA typing was missing for some donors at each locus, association tests included only the typed subset. A cluster of highly shared sequence variants was judged likely to represent a technical artifact of the sequencing pipeline. Approximately 16 rarely observed V segments, including chromosome 9 orphons, were excluded from the earlier analysis of about 610 of the donors because counts were too low. It was suggested by the authors that the approach could potentially be generalized to other disease states and immunological phenotypes. Correlated functional status among segregating V segments might reflect linkage disequilibrium, but an unknown experimental factor could not be ruled out.

The germline V gene yields SGHAT for CDR1 and FQNNGV for CDR2. Spanning cysteine to phenylalanine, the CDR3 consists of 13 amino acids. Kept here is only the CDR3 DNA, which spans 39 bases and is read in frame from base 1. V loses 4 bases, J loses 0 bases, and the germline ends lie 5 bases apart. In total, 630 or so healthy bone marrow donors made up the cohort. Cohort members were all nominally healthy when sampled, although unrecorded immune exposures were likely present. The donor tested CMV seronegative, placing the donor among the approximately 360 seronegative members of the cohort. Every donor gave a peripheral blood sample, and the peripheral blood mononuclear cells from that sample were used for TCR beta sequencing. The Qiagen DNeasy Blood Extraction Kit was used to extract genomic DNA from the blood cell samples.

The sequencing sample was made of PBMCs. The rearranged segments are TRBV11-2 and TRBJ2-3, with TRBD2 as a weak D call on 5 bases. The receptor was derived from a woman aged 40 to 50 in good health and CMV-seronegative. The CDR3 region has the sequence CASSSGSTDTQYF. The DNA sequence reads TGTGCCAGCAGCTCGGGGAGCACAGATACGCAGTATTTT.